This T cell receptor beta chain comes out of a study of T cells after yellow fever vaccination. General observations from the study: Some clonotypes were seen in both the CD4 and the CD8 compartments. These made up a small share and likely arose from convergent recombination. Among primary-vaccination clones, most reappeared after the booster, at roughly 96% for CD4 and about 90% for CD8.

The CDR3 runs to 15 residues. Trimming removed 0 bases at V and 0 bases at J, with 7 bases between. Germline-derived CDR1 and CDR2 are MGHRA and YSYEKL. Ten or more counts support this clonotype. Its antigen is unidentified. TCRdb recomputed calls from the 5' RACE reads with MiXCR, one row per CDR3 protein. The table has approximately 160,000 distinct CDR3 sequences, around 9.3% seen once. The chain combines TRBV4-1 with TRBJ2-3; D remains unclear. The receptor's source is a man between 18 and 35 years old who received the YFV17D yellow fever vaccine. Sample: CD8+ T cells sorted from PBMCs, taken 45 days after the yellow fever booster vaccination. CDR3 protein: CASSQEYGSTDTQYF. The CDR3 bases are TGCGCCAGCAGCCAAGAATATGGTAGCACAGATACGCAGTATTTT.